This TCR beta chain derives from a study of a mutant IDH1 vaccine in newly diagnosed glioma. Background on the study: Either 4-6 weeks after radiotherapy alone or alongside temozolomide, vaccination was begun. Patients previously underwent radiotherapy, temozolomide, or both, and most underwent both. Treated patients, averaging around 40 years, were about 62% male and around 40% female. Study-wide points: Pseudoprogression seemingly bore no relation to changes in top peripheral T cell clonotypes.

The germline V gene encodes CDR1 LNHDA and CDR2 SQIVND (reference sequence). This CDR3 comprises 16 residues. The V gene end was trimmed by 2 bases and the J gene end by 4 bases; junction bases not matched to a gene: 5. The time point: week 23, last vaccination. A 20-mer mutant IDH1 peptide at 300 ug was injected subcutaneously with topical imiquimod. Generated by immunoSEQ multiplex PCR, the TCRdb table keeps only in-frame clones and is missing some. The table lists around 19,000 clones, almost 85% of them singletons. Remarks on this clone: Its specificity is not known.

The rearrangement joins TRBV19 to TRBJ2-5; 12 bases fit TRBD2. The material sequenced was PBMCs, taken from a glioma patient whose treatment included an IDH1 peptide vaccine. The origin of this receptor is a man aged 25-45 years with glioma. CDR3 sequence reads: CASSILAGGPAETQYF. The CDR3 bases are TGTGCCAGTAGTATACTAGCGGGAGGGCCAGCAGAGACCCAGTACTTC.